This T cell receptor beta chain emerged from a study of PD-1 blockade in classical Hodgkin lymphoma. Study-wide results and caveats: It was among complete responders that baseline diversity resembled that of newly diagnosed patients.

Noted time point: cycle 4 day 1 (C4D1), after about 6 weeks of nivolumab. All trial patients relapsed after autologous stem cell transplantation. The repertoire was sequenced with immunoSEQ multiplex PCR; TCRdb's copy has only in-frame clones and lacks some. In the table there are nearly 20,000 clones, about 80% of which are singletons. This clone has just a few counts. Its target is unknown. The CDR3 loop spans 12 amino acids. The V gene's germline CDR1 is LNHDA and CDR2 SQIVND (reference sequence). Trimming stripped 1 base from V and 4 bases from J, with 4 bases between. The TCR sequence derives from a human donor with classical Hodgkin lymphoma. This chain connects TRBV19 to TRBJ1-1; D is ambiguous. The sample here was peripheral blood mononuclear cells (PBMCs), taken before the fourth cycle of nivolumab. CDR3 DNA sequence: TGTGCCAGTAGTATAGGGAGCACTGAAGCTTTCTTT. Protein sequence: CASSIGSTEAFF.